This note documents a single T cell receptor beta chain sequence. Its antigen is undetermined. This specimen belongs to a study of stem cell transplantation in POMP-related autoinflammatory disease. Overall study findings and caveats: Patients with PRAID showed a restricted number of unique TRB V-J gene pairings.

The CDR3 covers 14 residues. V gave up 3 bases and J gave up 4 bases, with 12 bases separating them. Germline V gene lookup returns CDR1 LNHDA and CDR2 SQIVND (reference sequence). The data were produced by immunoSEQ multiplex PCR, yet TCRdb's version contains in-frame clones alone and is incomplete. The data contain some 26,000 clones, approximately 85% of them singletons. The rearrangement links TRBV19 to TRBJ1-1, with TRBD1 as a possible D gene (6 bases). Material: CD4+ T cells from PBMCs, obtained before stem cell transplantation. This TCR came from a human donor with POMP-related autoinflammation and immune dysregulation (PRAID). The CDR3 here is CASSIGGGGTEAFF. The CDR3 bases are TGTGCCAGTAGTATTGGGGGAGGGGGCACTGAAGCTTTCTTT.